This T cell receptor (beta chain) was recorded in a study of control samples from healthy donors and cancer patients. The V gene's germline CDR1 is MNHEY and CDR2 SVGAGI. The CDR3 spans 16 residues. The V gene end was trimmed by 0 bases and the J gene end by 6 bases; junction bases not matched to a gene: 3. Produced via immunoSEQ multiplex PCR; TCRdb's table is partial and in-frame only. The sample has around 97,000 clones, approximately 90% seen once; the top ten hold approximately 19%. The sequenced material came from PBMCs. The chain links TRBV6-5 to TRBJ2-1; the match to TRBD1 covers 12 bases. The receptor was derived from a man aged 60 to 69 with lung cancer. CDR3 amino acids: CASSYSGTGGLNEQFF. CDR3 sequence (DNA): TGTGCCAGCAGTTACTCGGGGACAGGGGGCCTCAATGAGCAGTTCTTC.